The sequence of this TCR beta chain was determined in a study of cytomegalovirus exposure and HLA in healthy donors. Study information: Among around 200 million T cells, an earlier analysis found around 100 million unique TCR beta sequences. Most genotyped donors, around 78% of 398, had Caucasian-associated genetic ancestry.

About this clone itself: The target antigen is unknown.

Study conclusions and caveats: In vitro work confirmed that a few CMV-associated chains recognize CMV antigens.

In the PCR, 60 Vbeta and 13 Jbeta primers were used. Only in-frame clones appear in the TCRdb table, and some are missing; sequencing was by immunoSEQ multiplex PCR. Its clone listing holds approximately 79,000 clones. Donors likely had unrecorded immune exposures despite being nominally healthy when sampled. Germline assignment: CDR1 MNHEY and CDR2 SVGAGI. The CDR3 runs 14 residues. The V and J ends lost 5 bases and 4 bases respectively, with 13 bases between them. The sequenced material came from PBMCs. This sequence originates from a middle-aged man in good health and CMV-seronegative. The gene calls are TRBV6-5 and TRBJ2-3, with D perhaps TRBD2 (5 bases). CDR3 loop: CASSLEGGADTQYF. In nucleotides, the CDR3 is TGTGCCAGCAGTCTAGAGGGTGGGGCAGATACGCAGTATTTT.